What follows are 19 T cell receptor beta chains derived from one specimen sequenced in a study of T cell repertoires in cytomegalovirus infection. Their recognized antigens are unknown. TCRdb reanalysed the reads using MiXCR and keeps one entry per CDR3 protein. Of 700,000 to 900,000 distinct CDR3 sequences in the sample, 25% to 30% were seen once. The source was cultured CD8+ T cells from PBMCs, collected from culture after CMV antigen stimulation. These receptors were collected from a human donor in good health (CMV status not recorded). Some clones in this sample may be carry-over from other donors' samples.

The chain couples TRBV9 to TRBJ1-2, with D unclear. The CDR3 totals 11 residues. Germline lookup yields CDR1 SGDLS and CDR2 YYNGEE. V gave up 4 bases and J gave up 14 bases, with 15 bases separating them. DNA for the CDR3: TGTGCCAGCAGCTCGCCATTGTTATGGACCTTC. This sequence encodes CASSSPLLWTF.

This clonotype was recorded a few times. The chain uses TRBV12-3 or TRBV12-4 and TRBJ1-5, with TRBD1 matching over 11 bases. J was trimmed by 7 bases and V by 3 bases; bases with no gene match: 8. CDR3 size: 16 residues. CDR3 protein: CASSLSGTGGLQPQHF. CDR3 coding DNA: TGTGCCAGCAGTTTGTCCGGGACAGGGGGTTTGCAGCCCCAGCATTTT.

In this sample, this clonotype turned up a few times. The chain couples TRBV7-9 to TRBJ2-1, with D perhaps being TRBD1 or TRBD2 (5 bases each). CDR3 size: 17 residues. Looked up from germline, CDR1 is SEHNR and CDR2 is FQNEAQ (reference sequence). V was trimmed by 4 bases and J by 4 bases, leaving 20 bases between them. In DNA, the CDR3 is TGTGCCAGCAGCTCTTTTATCGGGGCGGCAACTTACAATGAGCAGTTCTTC. Translation: CASSSFIGAATYNEQFF.

This clonotype was picked up a small number of times. The gene calls are TRBV10-3 and TRBJ2-5; 11 nucleotides agree with TRBD1. The germline V gene has CDR1 ENHRY and CDR2 SYGVKD. Trimming cost V 0 bases and J 5 bases; bases outside gene matches: 14. The CDR3 is 19 amino acids. CDR3 nucleotides: TGTGCCATCAGTGAGTCATCCCCCCAGGACAGGGGGCTTTGGGAGACCCAGTACTTC. It encodes CAISESSPQDRGLWETQYF.

This chain links TRBV5-6 with TRBJ1-6; D may be TRBD1 (5 bases). V was pared by 7 bases and J by 7 bases, with 12 bases between. The CDR3 length is 13 residues. The germline V gene encodes CDR1 SGHDT and CDR2 YYEEEE. CDR3 sequence reads: CASQDPGNSPLHF. The CDR3 bases are TGTGCCAGCCAAGACCCAGGGAATTCACCCCTCCACTTT.

This clonotype has more than one count but fewer than ten. The gene calls are TRBV7-6 and TRBJ2-1; D might be TRBD2 (6 bases). The CDR3 spans 18 residues. Trimming stripped 2 bases from V and 7 bases from J, with 24 bases between. Germline CDR1 and CDR2: SGHVS and FNYEAQ. The CDR3 spells CASSLYPAPSEGRNEQFF. The CDR3 DNA reads TGTGCCAGCAGCTTATACCCCGCACCTAGCGAGGGACGAAATGAGCAGTTCTTC.

This clonotype occurred a few times. The rearrangement uses TRBV6-5 and TRBJ2-7, with D unclear. The CDR3 is made up of 13 amino acids. The V and J ends lost 0 bases and 3 bases respectively, with 6 bases between them. CDR1 is MNHEY and CDR2 is SVGAGI in the germline V gene. CDR3 region: CASSYSRGYEQYF. The CDR3 DNA sequence: TGTGCCAGCAGTTACTCACGCGGCTACGAGCAGTACTTC.

V usage is TRBV12-3 or TRBV12-4 and J usage is TRBJ2-1, with D possibly being TRBD2 (6 bases). The CDR3 totals 15 residues. The ends were cut back, 6 bases at V and 2 bases at J, with 14 bases in the middle. Written as DNA, the CDR3 is TGTGCCAGCAGCCCTCAGCGGGCCGCCTACAATGAGCAGTTCTTC. It encodes CASSPQRAAYNEQFF.

The chain is built from TRBV27 and TRBJ2-5, with 11 nucleotides matching TRBD2. V shed 10 bases, J shed 2 bases, and the junction held 6 bases outside the gene matches. Germline lookup yields CDR1 MNHEY and CDR2 SMNVEV (reference sequence). The CDR3 has 14 amino acids. In DNA form, the CDR3 reads TGTGCCAACCTACTAGCGGGGGCACAAGAGACCCAGTACTTC. This gives the protein CANLLAGAQETQYF.

This clonotype came up many times. The rearrangement links TRBV28 to TRBJ1-2; no firm D call. Germline CDR1 reads MDHEN; CDR2 reads SYDVKM. V lost 6 bases to trimming and J lost 8 bases, with 16 bases between them. The CDR3 covers 13 residues. As DNA, the CDR3 is TGTGCCAGCAGCCCGGGAAGAGGAGGAGGCTACACCTTC. Its translation: CASSPGRGGGYTF.

The chain couples TRBV4-3 to TRBJ2-7, with 9 bases aligning to TRBD2. Germline CDR1 LGHNA, CDR2 YSLEER. The J segment lost 0 bases and the V segment lost 0 bases, leaving 12 bases of the junction unmatched. The CDR3 totals 19 residues. The CDR3 DNA reads TGCGCCAGCAGCCAAGAAGCGTCTCCGGGAGCGGGAGGCTCCTACGAGCAGTACTTC. It translates to CASSQEASPGAGGSYEQYF.

V and J are TRBV7-2 and TRBJ1-5; D is uncertain. Trimming took 1 base from V and 0 from J, leaving 16 bases between them. Per germline, CDR1 SGHTA and CDR2 FQGNSA. The CDR3 sequence is 18 residues long. The DNA for the CDR3 is TGTGCCAGCAGCTTAGAGCAGGCTGGCTGGTATAGCAATCAGCCCCAGCATTTT. Translating it yields CASSLEQAGWYSNQPQHF.

Many counts were recorded for this clonotype. The CDR3 DNA follows: TGTGCCAGCAGCCCCCTTCGGGGGGGGGGCTACACAGATACGCAGTATTTT. This gives the protein CASSPLRGGGYTDTQYF. The chain links TRBV7-8 to TRBJ2-3; the match to TRBD2 covers 8 bases. Germline CDR1 is SGHVS and CDR2 is FQNEAQ. This CDR3 region has 17 residues. V lost 5 bases and J lost 2; bases outside the gene matches: 12. Complete variable domain (other parts from reference TRBV7-8 and TRBJ2-3): GAGVSQSPRYKVAKRGQDVALRCDPISGHVSLFWYQQALGQGPEFLTYFQNEAQLDKSGLPSDRFFAERPEGSVSTLKIQRTQQEDSAVYLCASSPLRGGGYTDTQYFGPGTRLTVL.

This clonotype was recorded many times. One junction end disagrees with the germline gene, perhaps due to a read error. The chain joins TRBV7-7 to TRBJ2-2; 8 bases map to TRBD1. This CDR3 is 17 amino acids long. The germline V gene encodes CDR1 SSHAT and CDR2 FNYEAQ (reference sequence). The CDR3 sequence: CASSPHRGEKHTGELFF. The CDR3 DNA reads TGTGCTAGCAGCCCCCACAGGGGGGAGAAACACACCGGGGAGCTGTTTTTT. Complete variable domain (other parts from reference TRBV7-7 and TRBJ2-2): GAGVSQSPRYKVTKRGQDVTLRCDPISSHATLYWYQQALGQGPEFLTYFNYEAQPDKSGLPSDRFSAERPEGSISTLTIQRTEQRDSAMYRCASSPHRGEKHTGELFFGEGSRLTVL.

The chain is built from TRBV6-2 or TRBV6-3 and TRBJ1-1, with unresolved D. The V gene lost 6 bases and the J gene lost 3 bases, with 11 bases spanning the gap. The CDR3 length is 13 residues. Germline CDR1 is MNHEY and CDR2 is SVGEGT. CDR3 protein: CASSPGWDTEAFF. The DNA of the CDR3 is TGTGCCAGCAGCCCCGGATGGGACACTGAAGCTTTCTTT.

This clonotype was counted between two and nine times. V usage is TRBV5-4 and J usage is TRBJ1-1; 10 bases are a match to TRBD1. Germline V gene data show CDR1 as SGHNT and CDR2 as YYREEE (reference sequence). Trimming at V came to 5 bases and at J to 7 bases, leaving 5 bases not matched to a gene. This CDR3 has 13 residues. CDR3 protein: CASRGQGSIEAFF. CDR3 nucleotide sequence: TGTGCCAGCAGGGGACAGGGGAGTATTGAAGCTTTCTTT.

The chain recombines TRBV10-3 with TRBJ1-2, with D possibly matching TRBD1 (5 bases). Deletions cut 4 bases from V and 4 bases from J, with 10 bases between. The CDR3 runs 13 residues. Germline assignment: CDR1 ENHRY and CDR2 SYGVKD. This chain's CDR3 is CAISGGGPYGYTF. CDR3 nucleotides: TGTGCCATCAGTGGCGGGGGTCCCTATGGCTACACCTTC.

This clonotype was seen only a few times. J is TRBJ2-7 and V is TRBV7-8, with D possibly called TRBD1 or TRBD2 (5 bases each). V was shortened by 1 base and J by 3 bases, with 19 bases between the two germline ends. The CDR3 extends over 17 amino acids. Germline values: CDR1 SGHVS, CDR2 FQNEAQ. The CDR3 coding sequence is TGTGCCAGCAGCTTAGAGCCCCGGGGACCTACCCTCTACGAGCAGTACGTC. It translates to CASSLEPRGPTLYEQYV.

This clonotype was counted only a few times. The V gene is TRBV9, the J gene TRBJ2-1, with TRBD2 identical over 8 bases. J was trimmed by 1 base and V by 1 base; bases with no gene match: 7. CDR1 SGDLS and CDR2 YYNGEE come from the germline V gene. This CDR3 spans 17 amino acids. CDR3 coding DNA: TGTGCCAGCAGCGTAACCTTAGCGGGGCTTTCCTACAATGAGCAGTTCTTC. Its translation: CASSVTLAGLSYNEQFF.